These T cell receptor beta chains were read from a single sample in a study of blood T cell repertoires in COVID-19. Some clones are missing from TCRdb's copy, which holds only in-frame ones; the method was immunoSEQ multiplex PCR. The sample lists roughly 160,000 clones; approximately 82% were seen once. The sequencing sample was made of peripheral blood. The receptors here all came from a woman in her sixties or seventies who had recovered from COVID-19. The CDR3 runs from the conserved cysteine through the conserved F or W. The order of the fields is CDR3 length, V gene, clone size, D gene, J gene, CDR3 protein, CDR3 DNA. D genes are given only for firm matches. Clone size is shown for a subset of rows, as once, few, many or a class of expanded clone.

>15|TRBV30|-|TRBD1|TRBJ1-2
CAWSVGGRVNYGYTF
TGTGCCTGGAGTGTAGGGGGCAGGGTTAACTATGGCTACACCTTC
>14|TRBV9|-|-|TRBJ1-6
CASSVAQVNSPLHF
TGTGCCAGCAGCGTCGCACAGGTCAATTCACCCCTCCACTTT
>14|TRBV5-1|-|TRBD2|TRBJ2-1
CASSSTSGDNEQFF
TGCGCCAGCAGCTCGACTAGCGGAGACAATGAGCAGTTCTTC
>13|TRBV6-5|-|-|TRBJ1-2
CASRQAKEAGYTF
TGTGCCAGCAGGCAGGCCAAGGAGGCCGGCTACACCTTC
>12|TRBV12-3/TRBV12-4|-|-|TRBJ1-4
CASSLGRGKLFF
TGTGCCAGCAGTCTTGGTCGAGGGAAACTGTTTTTT
>14|TRBV4-1|-|-|TRBJ2-3
CASSRGSPTDTQYF
TGCGCCAGCAGCCGAGGTTCCCCCACAGATACGCAGTATTTT
>17|TRBV3-1/TRBV3-2|-|-|TRBJ2-5
CASSQGSDYPERETQYF
TGTGCCAGCAGCCAAGGCTCGGACTACCCCGAGAGGGAGACCCAGTACTTC
>16|TRBV5-6|-|TRBD2|TRBJ2-3
CASSLVVAGATDTQYF
TGTGCCAGCAGCTTGGTGGTAGCGGGGGCCACAGATACGCAGTATTTT
>14|TRBV7-2|-|-|TRBJ1-1
CASSTQTGGSEAFF
TGTGCCAGCAGCACGCAGACAGGTGGGTCTGAAGCTTTCTTT
>15|TRBV10-3|-|TRBD1|TRBJ2-7
CAISARQGASYEQYF
TGTGCCATCAGTGCCCGACAGGGCGCCTCCTACGAGCAGTACTTC
>15|TRBV5-4|-|TRBD2|TRBJ2-7
CASSLVAGGPGEQYF
TGTGCCAGCAGCTTGGTAGCGGGAGGGCCGGGGGAGCAGTACTTC
>13|TRBV11-2|-|TRBD2|TRBJ2-5
CASSLGLQETQYF
TGTGCCAGCAGCCTGGGACTACAAGAGACCCAGTACTTC
>13|TRBV6-5|-|TRBD1|TRBJ2-3
CATTGASTDTQYF
TGTGCCACCACAGGGGCGAGCACAGATACGCAGTATTTT
>16|TRBV6-1|once|-|TRBJ1-2
CASSEAATSTNYGYTF
TGTGCCAGCAGTGAAGCAGCTACTTCCACTAACTATGGCTACACCTTC
>12|TRBV7-9|-|-|TRBJ2-7
CASSRLAYEQYF
TGTGCCAGCAGCCGACTAGCCTACGAGCAGTACTTC
>15|TRBV18|-|-|TRBJ1-5
CASSPLEGGNQPQHF
TGTGCCAGCTCACCACTTGAGGGAGGCAATCAGCCCCAGCATTTT
>15|TRBV9|-|TRBD2|TRBJ2-1
CASSVSPGGPNEQFF
TGTGCCAGCAGCGTCAGTCCGGGAGGGCCCAATGAGCAGTTCTTC
>16|TRBV14|-|TRBD2|TRBJ2-3
CASSPRTSASTDTQYF
TGTGCCAGCAGCCCCCGGACTAGCGCGAGCACAGATACGCAGTATTTT
>13|TRBV5-4|-|TRBD1|TRBJ2-3
CASSRDRQDTQYF
TGTGCCAGCAGCCGGGACAGGCAAGATACGCAGTATTTT
>17|TRBV13|-|-|TRBJ2-1
CASSSPGGRAPGDEQFF
TGTGCCAGCAGCTCCCCAGGGGGGCGGGCCCCCGGGGATGAGCAGTTCTTC
>17|TRBV5-1|-|TRBD1|TRBJ1-3
CASSLRQGASSGNTIYF
TGCGCCAGCAGCCTCCGACAGGGGGCAAGCTCTGGAAACACCATATATTTT
>13|TRBV3-1/TRBV3-2|-|TRBD2|TRBJ2-7
CASSPLAGGEQYF
TGTGCCAGCAGCCCGCTAGCGGGAGGCGAGCAGTACTTC
>15|TRBV5-5|-|-|TRBJ1-2
CASSQFDSIFYGYTF
TGTGCCAGCAGCCAATTCGACAGCATTTTCTATGGCTACACCTTC
>14|TRBV5-6|-|-|TRBJ1-4
CASTSDTQVGKLFF
TGTGCCAGCACCTCCGACACGCAGGTTGGAAAACTGTTTTTT
>15|TRBV6-5|-|TRBD1|TRBJ1-2
CASSPSDRVPYGYTF
TGTGCCAGCAGTCCCTCGGACAGGGTGCCCTATGGCTACACCTTC
>13|TRBV2|-|-|TRBJ2-5
CASRTLSGETQYF
TGTGCCAGCAGAACCTTATCGGGGGAGACCCAGTACTTC
>15|TRBV3-1/TRBV3-2|-|TRBD1|TRBJ2-3
CASSRRDRGGDTQYF
TGTGCCAGCAGCCGCCGGGACAGGGGGGGGGATACGCAGTATTTT
>14|TRBV27|-|-|TRBJ2-7
CASSLRGFSYEQYF
TGTGCCAGCAGTTTAAGGGGGTTCTCCTACGAGCAGTACTTC
>14|TRBV7-3|-|-|TRBJ2-5
CASSLTPSVETQYF
TGTGCCAGCAGCTTAACTCCTAGCGTGGAGACCCAGTACTTC
>14|TRBV9|-|-|TRBJ1-2
CASSGQGRNYGYTF
TGTGCCAGCAGCGGTCAGGGGCGTAACTATGGCTACACCTTC
>15|TRBV5-4|few|TRBD1|TRBJ1-1
CASSLGTGRNAEAFF
TGTGCCAGCAGCTTGGGGACAGGGAGAAACGCTGAAGCTTTCTTT
>15|TRBV5-1|-|-|TRBJ1-4
CASSFQGPPGAELFF
TGCGCCAGCAGCTTTCAGGGTCCCCCTGGTGCGGAACTGTTTTTT
>15|TRBV15|once|-|TRBJ2-5
CATSRDRVLQETQYF
TGTGCCACCAGCAGAGATCGGGTACTCCAAGAGACCCAGTACTTC
>16|TRBV10-3|-|TRBD2|TRBJ2-2
CASRGKLAANTGELFF
TGTGCCTCGCGAGGGAAACTAGCGGCGAACACCGGGGAGCTGTTTTTT
>19|TRBV7-9|-|TRBD2|TRBJ2-3
CASSPKSGGAGAVTDTQYF
TGTGCCAGCAGCCCCAAGTCGGGAGGAGCGGGGGCCGTTACGGATACGCAGTATTTT
>14|TRBV19|-|-|TRBJ1-3
CASSIRGTGNTIYF
TGTGCCAGTAGTATCAGGGGAACTGGAAACACCATATATTTT
>15|TRBV6-5|-|TRBD1|TRBJ2-2
CASSYSRGRTGELFF
TGTGCCAGCAGTTACTCGAGGGGGCGGACCGGGGAGCTGTTTTTT
>18|TRBV3-1/TRBV3-2|once|TRBD2|TRBJ2-3
CASSQDPRLAVSTDTQYF
TGTGCCAGCAGCCAAGATCCCCGGCTAGCGGTTAGCACAGATACGCAGTATTTT
>15|TRBV5-4|once|-|TRBJ2-3
CASNPTRTSTDTQYF
TGTGCCAGCAACCCGACTCGGACTAGCACAGATACGCAGTATTTT
>17|TRBV3-1/TRBV3-2|-|TRBD2|TRBJ2-4
CASSTRLAGIAKNIQYF
TGTGCCAGCAGCACCCGACTAGCGGGGATAGCCAAAAACATTCAGTACTTC